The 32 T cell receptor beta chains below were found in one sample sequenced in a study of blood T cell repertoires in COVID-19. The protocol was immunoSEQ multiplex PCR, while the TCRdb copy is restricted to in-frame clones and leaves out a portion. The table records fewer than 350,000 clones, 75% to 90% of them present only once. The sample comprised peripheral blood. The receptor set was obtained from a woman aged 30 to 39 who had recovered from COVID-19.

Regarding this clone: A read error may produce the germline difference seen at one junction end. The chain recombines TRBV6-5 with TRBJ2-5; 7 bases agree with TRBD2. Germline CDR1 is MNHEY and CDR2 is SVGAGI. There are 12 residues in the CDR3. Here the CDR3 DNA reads TGTGCCAGCAGCTGGGGACTACCCGAGGTTAACTTC. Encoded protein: CASSWGLPEVNF.

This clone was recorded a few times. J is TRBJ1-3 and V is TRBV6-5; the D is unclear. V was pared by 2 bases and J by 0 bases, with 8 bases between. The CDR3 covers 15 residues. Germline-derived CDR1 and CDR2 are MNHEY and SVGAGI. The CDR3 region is CASSYGGNSGNTIYF. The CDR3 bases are TGTGCCAGCAGTTACGGAGGGAACTCTGGAAACACCATATATTTT.

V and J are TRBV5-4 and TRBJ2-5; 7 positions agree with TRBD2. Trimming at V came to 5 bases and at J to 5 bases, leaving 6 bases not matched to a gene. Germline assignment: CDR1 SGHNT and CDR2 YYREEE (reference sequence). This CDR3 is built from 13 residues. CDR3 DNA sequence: TGTGCCAGCAGGAAAGCGGGGCTGGAGACCCAGTACTTC. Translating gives CASRKAGLETQYF.

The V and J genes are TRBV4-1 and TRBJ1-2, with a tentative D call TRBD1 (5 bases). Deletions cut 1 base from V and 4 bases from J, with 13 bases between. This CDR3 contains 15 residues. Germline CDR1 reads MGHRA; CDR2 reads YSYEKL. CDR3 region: CASSQVAGPSYGYTF. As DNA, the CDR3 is TGCGCCAGCAGCCAAGTAGCAGGGCCTTCCTATGGCTACACCTTC.

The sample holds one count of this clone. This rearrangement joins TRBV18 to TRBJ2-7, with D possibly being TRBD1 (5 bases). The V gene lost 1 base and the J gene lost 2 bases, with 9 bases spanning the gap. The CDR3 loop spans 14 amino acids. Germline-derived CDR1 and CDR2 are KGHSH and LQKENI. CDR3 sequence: CASSPQGNPYEQYF. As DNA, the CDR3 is TGTGCCAGCTCACCACAGGGGAACCCCTACGAGCAGTACTTC.

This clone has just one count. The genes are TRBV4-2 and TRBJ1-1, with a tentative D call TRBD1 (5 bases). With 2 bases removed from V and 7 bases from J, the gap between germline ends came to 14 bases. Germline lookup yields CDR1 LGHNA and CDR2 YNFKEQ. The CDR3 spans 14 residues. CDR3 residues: CASSQSAGEIEAFF. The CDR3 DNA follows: TGTGCCAGCAGCCAAAGCGCGGGGGAAATTGAAGCTTTCTTT.

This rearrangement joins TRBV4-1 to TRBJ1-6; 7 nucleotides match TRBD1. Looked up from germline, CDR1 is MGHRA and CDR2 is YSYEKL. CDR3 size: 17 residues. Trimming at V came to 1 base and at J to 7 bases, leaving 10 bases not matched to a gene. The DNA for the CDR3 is TGCGCCAGCAGCCAAGGGCGGAGTGGACAGGCAAATTCACCCCTCCACTTT. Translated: CASSQGRSGQANSPLHF.

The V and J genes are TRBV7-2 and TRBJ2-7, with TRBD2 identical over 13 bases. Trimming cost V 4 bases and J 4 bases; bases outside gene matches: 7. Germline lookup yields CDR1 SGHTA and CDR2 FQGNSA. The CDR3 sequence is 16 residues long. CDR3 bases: TGTGCCAGCAGCTCCAAACTAGCGGGAGGGGGTTACGAGCAGTACTTC. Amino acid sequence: CASSSKLAGGGYEQYF.

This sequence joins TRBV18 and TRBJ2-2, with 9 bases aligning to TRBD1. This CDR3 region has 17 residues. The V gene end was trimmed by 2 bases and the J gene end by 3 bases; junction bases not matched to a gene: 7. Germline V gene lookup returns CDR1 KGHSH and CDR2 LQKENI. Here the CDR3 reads CASSPSLQGAHTGELFF. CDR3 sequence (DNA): TGTGCCAGCTCACCATCTCTACAGGGGGCTCACACCGGGGAGCTGTTTTTT.

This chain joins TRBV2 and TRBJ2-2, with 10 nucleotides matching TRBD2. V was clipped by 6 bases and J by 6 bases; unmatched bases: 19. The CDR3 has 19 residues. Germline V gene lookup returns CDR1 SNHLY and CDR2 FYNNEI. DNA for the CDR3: TGTGCCAGCAGAAAAGTGGTGGCTAGCGGGAGTGGGGTAGCCGGGGAGCTGTTTTTT. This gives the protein CASRKVVASGSGVAGELFF.

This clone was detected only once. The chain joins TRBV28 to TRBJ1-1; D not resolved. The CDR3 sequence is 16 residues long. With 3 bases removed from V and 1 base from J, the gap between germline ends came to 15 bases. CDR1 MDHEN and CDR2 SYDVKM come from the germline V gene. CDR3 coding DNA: TGTGCCAGCAGTTTCGGTTATTGGGCCGCGAACACTGAAGCTTTCTTT. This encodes CASSFGYWAANTEAFF.

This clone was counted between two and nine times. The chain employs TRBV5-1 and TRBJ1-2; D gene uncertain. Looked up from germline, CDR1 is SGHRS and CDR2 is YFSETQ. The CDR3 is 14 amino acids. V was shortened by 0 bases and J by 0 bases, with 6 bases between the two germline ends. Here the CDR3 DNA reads TGCGCCAGCAGCTTGGTTGGCTCTAACTATGGCTACACCTTC. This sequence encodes CASSLVGSNYGYTF.

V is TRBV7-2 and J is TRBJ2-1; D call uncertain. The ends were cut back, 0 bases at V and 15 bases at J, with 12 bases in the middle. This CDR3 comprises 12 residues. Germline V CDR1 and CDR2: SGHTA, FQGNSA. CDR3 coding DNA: TGTGCCAGCAGCTTAGCGCGAGGAGATAGGTTCTTC. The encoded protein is CASSLARGDRFF.

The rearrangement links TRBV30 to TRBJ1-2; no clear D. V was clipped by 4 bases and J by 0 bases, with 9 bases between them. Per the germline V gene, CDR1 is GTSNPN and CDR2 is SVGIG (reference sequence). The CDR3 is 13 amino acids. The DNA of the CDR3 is TGTGCCTGGAAGGCCGGAGCTAACTATGGCTACACCTTC. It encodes CAWKAGANYGYTF.

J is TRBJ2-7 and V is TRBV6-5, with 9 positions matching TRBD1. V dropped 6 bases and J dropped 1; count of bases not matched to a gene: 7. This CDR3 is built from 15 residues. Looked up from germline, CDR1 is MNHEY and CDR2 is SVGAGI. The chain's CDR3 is CASRKQTGGSYEQYF. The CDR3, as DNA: TGTGCCAGCAGAAAACAGACAGGGGGGTCCTACGAGCAGTACTTC.

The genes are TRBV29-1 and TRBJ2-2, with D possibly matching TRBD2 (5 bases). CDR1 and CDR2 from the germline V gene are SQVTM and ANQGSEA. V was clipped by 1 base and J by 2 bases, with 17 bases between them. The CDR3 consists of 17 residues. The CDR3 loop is CSVEVETTTINTGELFF. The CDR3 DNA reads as TGCAGCGTTGAAGTGGAGACTACGACTATAAACACCGGGGAGCTGTTTTTT.

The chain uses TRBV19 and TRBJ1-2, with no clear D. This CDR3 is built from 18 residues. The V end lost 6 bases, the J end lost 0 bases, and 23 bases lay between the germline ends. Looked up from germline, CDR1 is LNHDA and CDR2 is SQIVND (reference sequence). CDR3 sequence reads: CASRGRGSSPGTNYGYTF. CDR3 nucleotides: TGTGCCAGTAGAGGCAGAGGATCTTCCCCCGGTACTAACTATGGCTACACCTTC.

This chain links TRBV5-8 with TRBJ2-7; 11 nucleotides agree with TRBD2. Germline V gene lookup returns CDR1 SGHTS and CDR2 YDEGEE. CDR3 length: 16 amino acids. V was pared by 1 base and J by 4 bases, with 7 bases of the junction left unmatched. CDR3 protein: CASSLRRLAGSYEQYF. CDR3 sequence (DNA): TGTGCCAGCAGCTTGAGACGACTAGCGGGATCTTACGAGCAGTACTTC.

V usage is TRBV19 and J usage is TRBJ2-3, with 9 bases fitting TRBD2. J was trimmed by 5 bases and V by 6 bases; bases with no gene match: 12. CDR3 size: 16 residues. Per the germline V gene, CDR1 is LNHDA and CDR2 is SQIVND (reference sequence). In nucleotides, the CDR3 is TGTGCCAGTAGCGCCCGGGGGCGCGGGGGGGGAGATACGCAGTATTTT. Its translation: CASSARGRGGGDTQYF.

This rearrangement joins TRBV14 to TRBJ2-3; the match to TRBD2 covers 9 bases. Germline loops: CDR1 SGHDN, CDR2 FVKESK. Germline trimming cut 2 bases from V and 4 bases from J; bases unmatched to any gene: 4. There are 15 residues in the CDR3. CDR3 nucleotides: TGTGCCAGCAGCCAACCGGGACTAGCATCAGATACGCAGTATTTT. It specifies CASSQPGLASDTQYF. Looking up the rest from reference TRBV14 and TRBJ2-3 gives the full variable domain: EAGVTQFPSHSVIEKGQTVTLRCDPISGHDNLYWYRRVMGKEIKFLLHFVKESKQDESGMPNNRFLAERTGGTYSTLKVQPAELEDSGVYFCASSQPGLASDTQYFGPGTRLTVL.

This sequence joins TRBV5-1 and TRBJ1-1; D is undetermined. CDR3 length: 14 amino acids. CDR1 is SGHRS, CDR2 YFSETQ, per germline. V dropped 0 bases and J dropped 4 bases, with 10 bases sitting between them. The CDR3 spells CASSLDGLGTEAFF. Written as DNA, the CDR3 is TGCGCCAGCAGCTTGGACGGGTTAGGCACTGAAGCTTTCTTT.

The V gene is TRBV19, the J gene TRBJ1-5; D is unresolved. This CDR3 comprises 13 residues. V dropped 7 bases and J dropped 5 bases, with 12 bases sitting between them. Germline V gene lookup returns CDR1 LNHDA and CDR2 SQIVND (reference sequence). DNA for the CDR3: TGTGCCAGTAACGGCCTAGCTTATCAGCCCCAGCATTTT. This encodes CASNGLAYQPQHF.

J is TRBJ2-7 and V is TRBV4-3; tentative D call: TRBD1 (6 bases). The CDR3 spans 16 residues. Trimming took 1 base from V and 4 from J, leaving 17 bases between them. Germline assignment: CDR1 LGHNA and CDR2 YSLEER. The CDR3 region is CASSQVHLQGPYEQYF. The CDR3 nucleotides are TGCGCCAGCAGCCAAGTACACCTACAGGGACCTTACGAGCAGTACTTC.

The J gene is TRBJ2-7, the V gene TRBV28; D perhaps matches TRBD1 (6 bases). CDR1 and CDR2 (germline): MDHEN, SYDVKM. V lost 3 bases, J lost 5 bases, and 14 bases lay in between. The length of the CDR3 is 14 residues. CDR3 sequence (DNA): TGTGCCAGCAGTTTGGTCAGGGGCTCGGACGAGCAGTACTTC. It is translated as CASSLVRGSDEQYF. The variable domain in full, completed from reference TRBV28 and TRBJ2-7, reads DVKVTQSSRYLVKRTGEKVFLECVQDMDHENMFWYRQDPGLGLRLIYFSYDVKMKEKGDIPEGYSVSREKKERFSLILESASTNQTSMYLCASSLVRGSDEQYFGPGTRLTVT.

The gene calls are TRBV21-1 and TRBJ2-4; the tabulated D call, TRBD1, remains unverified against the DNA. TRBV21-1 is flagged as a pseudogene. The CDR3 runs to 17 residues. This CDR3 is CASSRVGRGQVKNIQYF. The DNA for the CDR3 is TGTGCCAGCAGCAGGGTAGGCAGGGGGCAAGTCAAAAACATTCAGTACTTC.

The CDR3 sequence: CASSFSNEAFF. CDR3 coding DNA: TGTGCCAGCAGTTTTAGCAATGAAGCTTTCTTT. The chain is built from TRBV12-3 or TRBV12-4 and TRBJ1-1; no clear D. Trimming cost V 3 bases and J 7 bases, with 6 bases left between them. The CDR3 runs 11 residues.

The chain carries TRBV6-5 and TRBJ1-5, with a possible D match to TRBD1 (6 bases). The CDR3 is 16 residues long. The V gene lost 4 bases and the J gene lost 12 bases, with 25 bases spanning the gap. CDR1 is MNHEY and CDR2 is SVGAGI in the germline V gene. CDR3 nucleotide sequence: TGTGCCAGCAGTTCCCGAACGGGGACAAGCCCGGCGAGCCAGCATTTT. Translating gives CASSSRTGTSPASQHF.

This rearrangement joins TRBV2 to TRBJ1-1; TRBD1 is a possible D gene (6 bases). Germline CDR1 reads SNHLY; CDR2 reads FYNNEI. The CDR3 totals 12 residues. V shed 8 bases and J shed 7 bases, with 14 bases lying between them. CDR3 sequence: CASGWTEYEAFF. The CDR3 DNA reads TGTGCCAGCGGATGGACAGAGTATGAAGCTTTCTTT. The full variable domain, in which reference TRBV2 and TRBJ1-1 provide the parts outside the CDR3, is EPEVTQTPSHQVTQMGQEVILRCVPISNHLYFYWYRQILGQKVEFLVSFYNNEISEKSEIFDDQFSVERPDGSNFTLKIRSTKLEDSAMYFCASGWTEYEAFFGQGTRLTVV.

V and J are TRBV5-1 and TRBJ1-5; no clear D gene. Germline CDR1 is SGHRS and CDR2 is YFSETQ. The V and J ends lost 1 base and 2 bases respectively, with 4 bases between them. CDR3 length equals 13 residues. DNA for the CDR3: TGCGCCAGCAGCTTGACAGGCAATCAGCCCCAGCATTTT. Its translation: CASSLTGNQPQHF.

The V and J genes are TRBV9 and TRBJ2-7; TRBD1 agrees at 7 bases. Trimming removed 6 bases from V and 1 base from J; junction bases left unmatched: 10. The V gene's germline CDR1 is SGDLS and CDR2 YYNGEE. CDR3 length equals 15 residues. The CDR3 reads CASTPGDSRSYEQYF. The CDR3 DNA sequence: TGTGCCAGCACCCCTGGGGACAGCAGGTCCTACGAGCAGTACTTC.

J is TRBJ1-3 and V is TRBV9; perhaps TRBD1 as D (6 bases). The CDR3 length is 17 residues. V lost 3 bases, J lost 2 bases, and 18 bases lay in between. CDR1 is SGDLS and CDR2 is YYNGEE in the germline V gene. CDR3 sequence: CASSERDQGLAGNTIYF. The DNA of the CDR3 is TGTGCCAGCAGCGAAAGAGATCAGGGGTTGGCTGGAAACACCATATATTTT.

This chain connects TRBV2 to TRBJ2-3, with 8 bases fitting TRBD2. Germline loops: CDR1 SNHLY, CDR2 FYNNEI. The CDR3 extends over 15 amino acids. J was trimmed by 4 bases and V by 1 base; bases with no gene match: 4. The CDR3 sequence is CASSEEGTSSDTQYF. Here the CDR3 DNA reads TGTGCCAGCAGTGAAGAGGGGACTAGTTCAGATACGCAGTATTTT.